Presented here are 22 T cell receptor beta chains from one specimen sequenced in a study of control samples from healthy donors and cancer patients. Only in-frame clones appear in the TCRdb table, and some are missing; sequencing was by immunoSEQ multiplex PCR. Here the sample spans roughly 88,000 clones, 91% being singletons. The sequenced sample consisted of blood. These receptors came from a woman aged 25 to 45 in good health.

This chain connects TRBV28 to TRBJ1-5, with TRBD1 identical over 12 bases. The CDR3 is 18 amino acids. With 5 bases clipped from V and 2 bases from J, the junction kept 10 bases outside the gene matches. Germline-derived CDR1 and CDR2 are MDHEN and SYDVKM. CDR3 protein: CASSTPRDRGHGNQPQHF. DNA of the CDR3: TGTGCCAGCAGTACTCCACGGGACAGGGGGCATGGCAATCAGCCCCAGCATTTT.

This rearrangement joins TRBV6-2 or TRBV6-3 to TRBJ2-1, with 11 nucleotides matching TRBD2. Germline V lookup: CDR1 MNHEY, CDR2 SVGEGT. The CDR3 length is 16 residues. With V trimmed by 2 bases and J by 7 bases, 7 bases remained unmatched. The chain's CDR3 is CASSYGLAGGENEQFF. The CDR3 DNA reads TGTGCCAGCAGTTACGGCCTAGCGGGGGGAGAAAATGAGCAGTTCTTC.

This chain joins TRBV20-1 and TRBJ2-4; possibly TRBD2 for D (5 bases). There are 13 residues in the CDR3. Trimming stripped 3 bases from V and 4 bases from J, with 10 bases between. Germline V gives CDR1 DFQATT, CDR2 SNEGSKA (reference sequence). The chain's CDR3 is CSASAGGKNIQYF. The CDR3 region has the DNA TGCAGTGCTAGTGCGGGCGGGAAAAACATTCAGTACTTC.

The chain recombines TRBV14 with TRBJ1-1, with D perhaps matching TRBD1 (5 bases). This CDR3 has 16 residues. CDR1 is SGHDN and CDR2 is FVKESK in the germline V gene. Trimming stripped 5 bases from V and 3 bases from J, with 19 bases between. The CDR3 spells CASSGYMGRGDTEAFF. In nucleotides, the CDR3 is TGTGCCAGCAGCGGATATATGGGACGGGGAGACACTGAAGCTTTCTTT.

The rearrangement joins TRBV5-6 to TRBJ1-4; D is perhaps TRBD1 (6 bases). V lost 6 bases and J lost 10, with 22 bases in between. This CDR3 spans 15 amino acids. Germline CDR1 is SGHDT and CDR2 is YYEEEE. CDR3 loop: CASTFSGQLEGKLFF. The CDR3 bases are TGTGCCAGCACCTTCTCAGGACAGCTAGAGGGAAAACTGTTTTTT.

This clone showed up just once. The V gene is TRBV6-5, the J gene TRBJ1-5; no firm D call. This CDR3 spans 13 amino acids. CDR1 MNHEY and CDR2 SVGAGI come from the germline V gene. V was clipped by 6 bases and J by 0 bases, with 6 bases between them. CDR3 amino acids: CASRVISNQPQHF. The CDR3 coding sequence is TGTGCCAGCAGGGTAATTAGCAATCAGCCCCAGCATTTT.

The chain is built from TRBV3-1 (or the pseudogene TRBV3-2) and TRBJ2-1; 13 bases are shared with TRBD2. V lost 5 bases and J lost 12; bases outside the gene matches: 7. The CDR3 spans 14 residues. Germline assignment: CDR1 LGHDT and CDR2 YNNKEL (reference sequence). In nucleotides, the CDR3 is TGTGCCAGCAGCGAACTAGCGGGGGGGCCGGGGCAGTTCTTC. It encodes CASSELAGGPGQFF.

The chain combines TRBV29-1 with TRBJ2-1, with a weak D call TRBD2 (6 bases). The CDR3 extends over 15 amino acids. Deletions cut 5 bases from V and 6 bases from J, with 20 bases between. Germline V lookup: CDR1 SQVTM, CDR2 ANQGSEA. Here the CDR3 reads CSVPSSRGWGNEQFF. The CDR3 DNA reads TGCAGCGTTCCGAGTTCGCGGGGATGGGGCAATGAGCAGTTCTTC.

The V call is TRBV19, the J call TRBJ1-5; no firm D call. Trimming stripped 9 bases from V and 6 bases from J, with 3 bases between. The CDR3 sequence is 9 residues long. Germline V CDR1 and CDR2: LNHDA, SQIVND (reference sequence). The DNA for the CDR3 is TGTGCCAGAGGTCAGCCCCAGCATTTT. Encoded protein: CARGQPQHF.

V gene TRBV9 combines with J gene TRBJ1-2; D perhaps matches TRBD1 (6 bases). The ends were cut back, 0 bases at V and 7 bases at J, with 13 bases in the middle. There are 14 residues in the CDR3. From germline, CDR1 is SGDLS and CDR2 YYNGEE. The CDR3 sequence is CASSVGTAQGGYTF. The CDR3 nucleotides are TGTGCCAGCAGCGTAGGGACAGCCCAGGGTGGCTACACCTTC.

The rearrangement uses TRBV20-1 and TRBJ2-7; D gene uncertain. With 6 bases removed from V and 8 bases from J, the gap between germline ends came to 14 bases. This CDR3 contains 11 residues. The germline gives CDR1 DFQATT, CDR2 SNEGSKA (reference sequence). The CDR3 DNA follows: TGCAGTGCGCAGAAGCAGGATAAGCAGTACTTC. This codes for CSAQKQDKQYF.

This clone was counted once. The V call is TRBV6-1, the J call TRBJ2-1, with D maybe TRBD2 (6 bases). CDR3 length: 16 amino acids. CDR1 is MNHNS and CDR2 is SASEGT in the germline V gene. V was clipped by 4 bases and J by 2 bases, with 15 bases between them. The CDR3 DNA reads as TGTGCCAGCAGTGGGGCCGGGAGCGGGCCCTACAATGAGCAGTTCTTC. Amino acids: CASSGAGSGPYNEQFF.

The chain employs TRBV11-2 and TRBJ2-1; perhaps D is TRBD1 or TRBD2 (5 bases each). Germline V gene sequence: CDR1 SGHAT, CDR2 FQNNGV. The CDR3 is 15 amino acids. V lost 5 bases and J lost 8, with 19 bases in between. DNA of the CDR3: TGTGCCAGCAGCCCGGGGCAGGGAGTTGAATATGAGCAGTTCTTC. Residues: CASSPGQGVEYEQFF. Supplemented by reference TRBV11-2 and TRBJ2-1, the full variable domain reads EAGVAQSPRYKIIEKRQSVAFWCNPISGHATLYWYQQILGQGPKLLIQFQNNGVVDDSQLPKDRFSAERLKGVDSTLKIQPAKLEDSAVYLCASSPGQGVEYEQFFGPGTRLTVL.

The rearrangement uses TRBV27 and TRBJ1-5; D is perhaps TRBD1 (5 bases). The V gene's germline CDR1 is MNHEY and CDR2 SMNVEV (reference sequence). The ends were cut back, 5 bases at V and 3 bases at J, with 14 bases in the middle. This CDR3 spans 15 amino acids. CDR3 bases: TGTGCCAGCAGTCCAACCCGGGGGATCAATCAGCCCCAGCATTTT. The encoded protein is CASSPTRGINQPQHF.

V is TRBV19 and J is TRBJ2-4; 9 bases agree with TRBD2. Trimming removed 6 bases from V and 8 bases from J; junction bases left unmatched: 11. Germline V lookup: CDR1 LNHDA, CDR2 SQIVND (reference sequence). The CDR3 totals 15 residues. For the CDR3, the DNA is TGTGCCAGTAGAGGTCTAGCGGGGAGGGCGGACATTCAGTACTTC. Amino acid sequence: CASRGLAGRADIQYF. The full variable domain, completed using reference TRBV19 and TRBJ2-4, is DGGITQSPKYLFRKEGQNVTLSCEQNLNHDAMYWYRQDPGQGLRLIYYSQIVNDFQKGDIAEGYSVSREKKESFPLTVTSAQKNPTAFYLCASRGLAGRADIQYFGAGTRLSVL.

This chain joins TRBV7-2 and TRBJ2-7; 14 nucleotides line up with TRBD2. V lost 4 bases to trimming and J lost 2 bases; unmatched junction nucleotides: 7. Germline CDR1 is SGHTA and CDR2 is FQGNSA. This CDR3 region has 17 residues. CDR3 sequence reads: CASSYNPGLAGAYEQYF. CDR3 nucleotide sequence: TGTGCCAGCAGCTATAACCCGGGACTAGCGGGGGCCTACGAGCAGTACTTC.

The chain carries TRBV5-5 and TRBJ1-1; D call uncertain. The CDR3 runs to 13 residues. CDR1 SGHKS and CDR2 YYEKEE come from the germline V gene (reference sequence). V dropped 0 bases and J dropped 0 bases, with 3 bases sitting between them. The CDR3 coding sequence is TGTGCCAGCAGCTTGGGTCTGAACACTGAAGCTTTCTTT. This codes for CASSLGLNTEAFF.

The rearrangement links TRBV3-1 (or the pseudogene TRBV3-2) to TRBJ1-1; 7 bases line up with TRBD1. The length of the CDR3 is 14 residues. The V gene end was trimmed by 1 base and the J gene end by 4 bases; junction bases not matched to a gene: 3. Germline assignment: CDR1 LGHDT and CDR2 YNNKEL (reference sequence). The CDR3, as DNA: TGTGCCAGCAGCCAAGGACAGGGAGGCACTGAAGCTTTCTTT. Its protein is CASSQGQGGTEAFF.

The genes are TRBV10-3 and TRBJ2-3; possibly TRBD2 for D (6 bases). The CDR3 is made up of 13 amino acids. The V end lost 6 bases, the J end lost 1 base, and 8 bases lay between the germline ends. Germline CDR1 is ENHRY and CDR2 is SYGVKD. The CDR3: CAIREGGTDTQYF. As DNA, the CDR3 is TGTGCCATCAGGGAGGGCGGCACAGATACGCAGTATTTT.

The chain is built from TRBV19 and TRBJ1-1; weak D call: TRBD1 (5 bases). The CDR3 length is 16 residues. Germline V gene sequence: CDR1 LNHDA, CDR2 SQIVND (reference sequence). The V end lost 1 base, the J end lost 0 bases, and 12 bases lay between the germline ends. CDR3 sequence reads: CASSIGPGHLNTEAFF. CDR3 DNA: TGTGCCAGTAGTATAGGCCCCGGACACCTGAACACTGAAGCTTTCTTT.

This clone was detected only once. The chain combines TRBV2 with TRBJ1-6; D gene unclear. Germline values: CDR1 SNHLY, CDR2 FYNNEI. V lost 6 bases and J 2 bases, leaving 8 bases between the germline ends. There are 14 residues in the CDR3. CDR3 sequence reads: CASSPGAYNSPLHF. The CDR3 coding sequence is TGTGCCAGCAGCCCAGGAGCCTATAATTCACCCCTCCACTTT.

V is TRBV4-2 and J is TRBJ2-7, with D unclear. Germline lookup yields CDR1 LGHNA and CDR2 YNFKEQ. The CDR3 is 16 amino acids. V dropped 1 base and J dropped 0 bases, with 13 bases sitting between them. CDR3 sequence: CASSQVGGDSSYEQYF. The CDR3 DNA is TGTGCCAGCAGCCAAGTCGGCGGTGATAGCTCCTACGAGCAGTACTTC.